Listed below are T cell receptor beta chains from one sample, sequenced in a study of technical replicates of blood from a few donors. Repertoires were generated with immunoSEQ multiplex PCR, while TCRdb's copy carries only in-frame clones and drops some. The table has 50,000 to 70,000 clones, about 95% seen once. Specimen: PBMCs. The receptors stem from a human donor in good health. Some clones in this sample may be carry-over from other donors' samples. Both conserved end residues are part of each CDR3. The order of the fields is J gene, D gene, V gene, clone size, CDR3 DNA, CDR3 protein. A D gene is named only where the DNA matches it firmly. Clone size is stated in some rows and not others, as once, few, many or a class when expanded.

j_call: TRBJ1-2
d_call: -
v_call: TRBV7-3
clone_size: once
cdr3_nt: TGTGCCAGCAGCTCAGACTATGGTGATGGGCGGTCGTACACCTTC
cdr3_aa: CASSSDYGDGRSYTF

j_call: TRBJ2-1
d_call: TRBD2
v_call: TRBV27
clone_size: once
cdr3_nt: TGTGCCAGCATGGATGAGACTAGCGGGAGTTATGAGCAGTTCTTC
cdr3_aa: CASMDETSGSYEQFF

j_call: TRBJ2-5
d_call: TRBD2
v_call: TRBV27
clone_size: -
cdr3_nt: TGTGCCAGCAGTTTACGGACTAGCGCTGGGACCCAGTACTTC
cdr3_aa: CASSLRTSAGTQYF

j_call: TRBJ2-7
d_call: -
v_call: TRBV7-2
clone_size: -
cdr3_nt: TGTGCCAGCAGCTCCAGTAGTGTCAGCTGGGCGCAGTACTTC
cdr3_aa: CASSSSSVSWAQYF

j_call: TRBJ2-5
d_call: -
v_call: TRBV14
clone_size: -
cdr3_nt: TGTGCCAGCAGCCAACTCTCCGAGGAGACCCAGTACTTC
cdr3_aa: CASSQLSEETQYF

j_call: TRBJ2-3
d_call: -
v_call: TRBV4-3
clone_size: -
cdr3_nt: TGCGCCAGCACGAGGGACAAGAACACAGATACGCAGTATTTT
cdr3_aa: CASTRDKNTDTQYF

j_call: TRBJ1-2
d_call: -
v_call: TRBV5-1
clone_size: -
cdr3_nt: TGCGCCAGCAGGCCGTGGGGGGGGAAGGATGGCTACACCTTC
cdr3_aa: CASRPWGGKDGYTF

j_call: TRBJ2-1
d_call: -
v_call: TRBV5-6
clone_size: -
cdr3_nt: TGTGCCAGCACCAACGTCGGGGGTGAGCAGTTCTTC
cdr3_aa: CASTNVGGEQFF

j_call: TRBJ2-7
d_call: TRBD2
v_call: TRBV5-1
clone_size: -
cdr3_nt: TGCGCCAGCAGCCACCCGACTAGCGGCTCCTACGAGCAGTACTTC
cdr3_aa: CASSHPTSGSYEQYF

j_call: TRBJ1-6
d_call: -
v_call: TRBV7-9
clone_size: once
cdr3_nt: TGTGCCAGCAGCTTTGTAGGGGGGGATTCACCCCTCCACTTT
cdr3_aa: CASSFVGGDSPLHF

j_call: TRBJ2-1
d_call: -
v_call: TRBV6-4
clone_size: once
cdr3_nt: TGTGCCAGCAGTGACTCTACAGGAAGATTCCACAATGAGCAGTTCTTC
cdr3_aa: CASSDSTGRFHNEQFF

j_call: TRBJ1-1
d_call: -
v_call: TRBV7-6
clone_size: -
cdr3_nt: TGTGCCAGCAGCCCACCCGCAGGTAAAGCTTTCTTT
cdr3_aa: CASSPPAGKAFF

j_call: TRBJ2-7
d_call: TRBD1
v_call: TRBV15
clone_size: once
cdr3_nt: TGTGCCACCAGCAGCGAGGGACAGGGGCTTGAGCAGTACTTC
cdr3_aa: CATSSEGQGLEQYF

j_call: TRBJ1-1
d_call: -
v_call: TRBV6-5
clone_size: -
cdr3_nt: TGTGCCAGCAGTTCCCCCCGGGACCGGGGGAAAACTGAAGCTTTCTTT
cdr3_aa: CASSSPRDRGKTEAFF

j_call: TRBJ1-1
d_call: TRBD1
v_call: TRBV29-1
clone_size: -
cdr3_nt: TGCAGCGGAGACAGGGGCGATGAAGCTTTCTTT
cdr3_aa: CSGDRGDEAFF

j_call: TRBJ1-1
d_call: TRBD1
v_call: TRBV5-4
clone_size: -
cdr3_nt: TGTGCCAGCAGCTGGGGCGGAGGGACAGTAAACACTGAAGCTTTCTTT
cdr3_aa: CASSWGGGTVNTEAFF

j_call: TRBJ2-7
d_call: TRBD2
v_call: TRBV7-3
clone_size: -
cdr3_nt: TGTGCCAGCAGCTTAATACTAGCGGGAAGGGGGCTCTACGAGCAGTACTTC
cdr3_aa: CASSLILAGRGLYEQYF

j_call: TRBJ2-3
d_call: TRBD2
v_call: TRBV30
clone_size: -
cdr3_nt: TGTGCCTGGAGTCCTGGGACTAGCGGGAGGGGAGATACGCAGTATTTT
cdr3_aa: CAWSPGTSGRGDTQYF